Listed below are T cell receptor beta chains from one sample, sequenced in a study of T cells in Graves' hyperthyroidism and ophthalmopathy. Using its own MiXCR run on the multiplex PCR reads, TCRdb lists one record per CDR3 protein. The repertoire includes around 600,000 distinct CDR3 sequences, roughly 15% of them detected once, and under 15% sits in the top ten. Material for sequencing was blood. These receptors all come from a woman in her forties or fifties with Graves' ophthalmopathy. The CDR3 runs from the conserved cysteine through the conserved F or W. A D gene is named only where the DNA matches it firmly.

v_gene	d_gene	j_gene	CDR3aa
TRBV9	TRBD1	TRBJ1-3	CASSATGGGNTIYF
TRBV5-1	NA	NA	CASSLLRRSGYNEQYF
TRBV7-3	TRBD2	TRBJ2-1	CASSLTSGSVQFF
TRBV20-1	TRBD1	TRBJ2-5	CSANRGGVEETQYF
TRBV4-2	NA	TRBJ1-6	CASSQDGGLNSPLHF
TRBV29-1	TRBD2	TRBJ2-7	CSVEDPSGSYEQYF
TRBV7-9	TRBD1	TRBJ1-6	CASSFTGQGSSPLHF
TRBV12-3/TRBV12-4	TRBD1	TRBJ2-7	CASSKTGGTINEQYF
TRBV20-1	TRBD2	TRBJ2-7	CSARQLAGGLSYEQYF
TRBV4-3	NA	TRBJ2-1	CASSQDGGVSTEQFF
TRBV20-1	NA	TRBJ2-1	CSAPDWRTYNEQFF
TRBV28	TRBD2	TRBJ2-5	CASSFSSALAGVETQYF
TRBV5-1	NA	TRBJ1-2	CASSLAGRGGYTF
TRBV6-2/TRBV6-3	NA	TRBJ2-3	CASSYGHRTDTQYF
TRBV19	TRBD2	TRBJ2-5	CASSIVLAGGPQETQYF
TRBV27	TRBD1	TRBJ2-1	CASSLGISGGGQFDEQFF
TRBV2	NA	TRBJ2-3	CASNHRASSTDTQYF
TRBV20-1	TRBD2	TRBJ2-1	CSARDRLAGGPSLFF
TRBV7-9	TRBD2	TRBJ2-1	CASSPPAGLAGRLGFF
TRBV4-2	NA	TRBJ2-3	CASSQGSPGDTQYF
TRBV12-3/TRBV12-4	NA	TRBJ2-1	CASSLAGVGSNEQFF
TRBV29-1	NA	TRBJ2-7	CSVGKGGPYEQYF
TRBV20-1	TRBD2	TRBJ2-7	CSATTSGEAYEQYF
TRBV20-1	TRBD2	TRBJ2-1	CSAKLTGTSPNEQFF
TRBV5-5	NA	TRBJ2-2	CASSSRPRTGELFF
TRBV15	TRBD1	TRBJ2-3	CATSMQGAVDTQYF
TRBV6-1	NA	TRBJ2-2	CASSEVSTGNTGELFF
TRBV20-1	TRBD2	TRBJ2-7	CSARTSSGRLKDEQYF
TRBV29-1	TRBD1	TRBJ2-3	CSVEWHRGPTDTQYF
TRBV4-1	NA	TRBJ2-2	CASSQRPGPPFNTGELFF
TRBV27	TRBD2	TRBJ2-7	CASSRSVAGPSYEQYF
TRBV11-2	NA	TRBJ2-5	CASSLGLAETQYF
TRBV12-3/TRBV12-4	NA	TRBJ2-7	CASSLAGAASYEQYF
TRBV5-4	TRBD2	TRBJ2-1	CASSQGLAGGASYNEQFF
TRBV11-2	NA	TRBJ2-1	CASSAPRDRLLGGSYNEQFF
TRBV5-1	NA	TRBJ1-2	CASSERNYGYTF
TRBV7-6	NA	TRBJ2-7	CASSFDTSSYEQYF
TRBV20-1	NA	TRBJ2-1	CSARDHRTASNEQFF
TRBV20-1	NA	TRBJ1-1	CSAIEVLNTEAFF
TRBV5-1	NA	TRBJ2-7	CASSPQDVGEQHF
TRBV11-3	TRBD1	TRBJ2-1	CASSLERQGAIYNEQFF
TRBV9	NA	TRBJ2-2	CASSVGGRTGELFF
TRBV5-1	TRBD2	TRBJ2-3	CASSTTSGIADTQYF
TRBV20-1	NA	TRBJ2-7	CSARPALTSEQYF
TRBV28	NA	TRBJ2-5	CASSSDTLLETQYF
TRBV5-1	TRBD1	TRBJ1-6	CASSLGTQGVGNSPLHF
TRBV6-1	TRBD2	TRBJ2-7	CASSAPGLDSYEQYF
TRBV10-3	TRBD2	TRBJ2-7	CAISELAENEQYF
TRBV12-5	NA	TRBJ1-1	CASGLAILRERNTEAFF
TRBV27	NA	TRBJ2-5	CASSPPWGRSNQETQYF
TRBV9	NA	TRBJ2-1	CASSVDGRNYNEQFF
TRBV15	NA	TRBJ2-5	CATSRDIVETQYF
TRBV20-1	NA	TRBJ2-7	CSAIGAGSSYEQYF
TRBV12-3/TRBV12-4	TRBD1	TRBJ2-5	CASRARDRVGETQYF
TRBV20-1	TRBD1	TRBJ2-3	CSASEGQFLLGTSTDTQYF
TRBV5-1	NA	TRBJ2-3	CASSLDHPGGAYSTDTQYF
TRBV13	TRBD2	TRBJ2-2	CASSRGLAANTGELFF
TRBV18	NA	TRBJ1-1	CASSPNIIGINTEAFF
TRBV10-3	TRBD1	TRBJ1-1	CAIRETGGDDTEAFF